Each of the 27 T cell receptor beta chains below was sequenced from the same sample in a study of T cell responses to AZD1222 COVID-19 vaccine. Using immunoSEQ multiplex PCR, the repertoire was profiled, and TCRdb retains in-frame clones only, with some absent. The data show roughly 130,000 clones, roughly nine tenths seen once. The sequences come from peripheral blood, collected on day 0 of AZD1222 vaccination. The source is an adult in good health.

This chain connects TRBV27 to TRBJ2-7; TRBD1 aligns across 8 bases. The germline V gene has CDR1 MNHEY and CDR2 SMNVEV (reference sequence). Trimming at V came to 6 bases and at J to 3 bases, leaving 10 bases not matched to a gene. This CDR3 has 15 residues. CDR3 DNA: TGTGCCAGCAGCCGCATCAGCGGACAGGGCTACGAGCAGTACTTC. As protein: CASSRISGQGYEQYF.

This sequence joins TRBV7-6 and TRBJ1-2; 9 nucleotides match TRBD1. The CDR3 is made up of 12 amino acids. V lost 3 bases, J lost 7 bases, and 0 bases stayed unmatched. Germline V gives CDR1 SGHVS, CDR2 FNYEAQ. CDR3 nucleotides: TGTGCCAGCAGCTTGGACAGGGGTGGCTACACCTTC. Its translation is CASSLDRGGYTF.

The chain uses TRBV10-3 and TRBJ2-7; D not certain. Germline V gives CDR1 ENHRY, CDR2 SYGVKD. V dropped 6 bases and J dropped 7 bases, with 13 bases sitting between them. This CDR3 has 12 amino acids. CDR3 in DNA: TGTGCCATCAGCGCAGGCACAAGGGAGCAGTACTTC. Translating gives CAISAGTREQYF.

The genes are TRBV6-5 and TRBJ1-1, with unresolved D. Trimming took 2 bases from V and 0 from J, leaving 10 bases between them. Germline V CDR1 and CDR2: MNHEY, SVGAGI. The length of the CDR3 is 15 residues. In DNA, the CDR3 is TGTGCCAGCAGTTACCAAGGGATAGTGAACACTGAAGCTTTCTTT. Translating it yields CASSYQGIVNTEAFF.

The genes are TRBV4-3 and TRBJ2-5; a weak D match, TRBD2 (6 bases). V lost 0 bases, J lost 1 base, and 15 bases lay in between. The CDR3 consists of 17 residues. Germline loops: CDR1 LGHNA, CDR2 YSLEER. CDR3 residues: CASSQDPAGQLQETQYF. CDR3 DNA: TGCGCCAGCAGCCAAGATCCCGCGGGGCAGCTCCAAGAGACCCAGTACTTC.

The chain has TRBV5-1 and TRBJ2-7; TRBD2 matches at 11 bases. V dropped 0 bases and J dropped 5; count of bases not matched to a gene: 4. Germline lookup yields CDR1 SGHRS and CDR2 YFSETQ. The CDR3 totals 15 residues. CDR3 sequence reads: CASSLVASGGNEQYF. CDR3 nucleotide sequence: TGCGCCAGCAGCTTGGTGGCTAGCGGGGGGAACGAGCAGTACTTC.

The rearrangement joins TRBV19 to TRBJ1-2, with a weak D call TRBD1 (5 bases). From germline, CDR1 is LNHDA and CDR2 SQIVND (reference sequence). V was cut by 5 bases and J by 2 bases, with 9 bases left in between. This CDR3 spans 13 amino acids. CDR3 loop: CASSLTGNYGYTF. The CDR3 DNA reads TGTGCCAGTAGTCTAACAGGAAACTATGGCTACACCTTC.

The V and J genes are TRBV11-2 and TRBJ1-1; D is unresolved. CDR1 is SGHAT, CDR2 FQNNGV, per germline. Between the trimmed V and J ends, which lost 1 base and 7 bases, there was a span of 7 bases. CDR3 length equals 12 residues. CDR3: CASSLGHLEAFF. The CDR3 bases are TGTGCCAGCAGCTTAGGGCACCTTGAAGCTTTCTTT.

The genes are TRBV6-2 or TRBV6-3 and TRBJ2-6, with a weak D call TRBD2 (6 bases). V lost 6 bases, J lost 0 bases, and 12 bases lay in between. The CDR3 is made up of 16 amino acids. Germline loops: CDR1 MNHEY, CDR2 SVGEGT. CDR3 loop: CASSLGSGSGANVLTF. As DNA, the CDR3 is TGTGCCAGCAGCCTCGGGAGCGGCTCTGGGGCCAACGTCCTGACTTTC.

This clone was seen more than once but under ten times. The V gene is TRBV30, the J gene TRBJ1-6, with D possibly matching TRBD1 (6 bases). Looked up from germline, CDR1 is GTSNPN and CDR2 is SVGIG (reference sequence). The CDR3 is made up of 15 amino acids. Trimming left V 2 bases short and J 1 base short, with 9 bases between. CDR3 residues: CAWSPRGSYNSPLHF. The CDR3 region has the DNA TGTGCCTGGAGTCCTAGGGGGTCCTATAATTCACCCCTCCACTTT.

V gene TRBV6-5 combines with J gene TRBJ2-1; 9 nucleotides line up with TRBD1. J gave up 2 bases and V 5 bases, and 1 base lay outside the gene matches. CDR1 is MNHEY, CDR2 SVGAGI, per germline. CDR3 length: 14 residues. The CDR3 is CASSRDRAYNEQFF. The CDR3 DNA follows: TGTGCCAGCAGTCGGGACAGGGCCTACAATGAGCAGTTCTTC.

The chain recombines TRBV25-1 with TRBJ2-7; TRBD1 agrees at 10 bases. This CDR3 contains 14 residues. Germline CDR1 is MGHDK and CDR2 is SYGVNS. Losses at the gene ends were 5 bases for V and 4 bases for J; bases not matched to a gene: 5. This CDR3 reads CASSLGQGLYEQYF. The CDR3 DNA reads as TGTGCCAGCAGTTTGGGACAGGGGTTGTACGAGCAGTACTTC.

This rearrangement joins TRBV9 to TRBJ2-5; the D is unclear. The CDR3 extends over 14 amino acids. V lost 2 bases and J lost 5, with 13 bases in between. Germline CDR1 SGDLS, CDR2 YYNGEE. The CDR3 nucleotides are TGTGCCAGCAGCGTCCTGGGAAACTCGGAGACCCAGTACTTC. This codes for CASSVLGNSETQYF.

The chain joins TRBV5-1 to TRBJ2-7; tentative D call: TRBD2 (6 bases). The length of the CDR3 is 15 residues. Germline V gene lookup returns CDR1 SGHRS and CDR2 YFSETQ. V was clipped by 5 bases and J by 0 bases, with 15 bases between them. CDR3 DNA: TGCGCCAGCAGTGGCGGGACTCTCGCCTCCTACGAGCAGTACTTC. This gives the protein CASSGGTLASYEQYF.

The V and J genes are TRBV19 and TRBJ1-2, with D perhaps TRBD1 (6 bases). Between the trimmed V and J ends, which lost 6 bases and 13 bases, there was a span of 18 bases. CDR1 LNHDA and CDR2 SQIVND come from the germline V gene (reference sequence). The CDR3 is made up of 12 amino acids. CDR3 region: CASRDLGHAVTF. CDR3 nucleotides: TGTGCCAGTAGAGACCTGGGACACGCGGTCACCTTC. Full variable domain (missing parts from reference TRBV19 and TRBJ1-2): DGGITQSPKYLFRKEGQNVTLSCEQNLNHDAMYWYRQDPGQGLRLIYYSQIVNDFQKGDIAEGYSVSREKKESFPLTVTSAQKNPTAFYLCASRDLGHAVTFGSGTRLTVV.

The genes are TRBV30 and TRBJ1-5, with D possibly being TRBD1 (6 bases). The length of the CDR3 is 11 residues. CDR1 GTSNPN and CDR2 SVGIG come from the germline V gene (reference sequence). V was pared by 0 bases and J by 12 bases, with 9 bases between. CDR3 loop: CAWSVGGDQHF. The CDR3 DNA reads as TGTGCCTGGAGTGTAGGGGGGGACCAGCATTTT.

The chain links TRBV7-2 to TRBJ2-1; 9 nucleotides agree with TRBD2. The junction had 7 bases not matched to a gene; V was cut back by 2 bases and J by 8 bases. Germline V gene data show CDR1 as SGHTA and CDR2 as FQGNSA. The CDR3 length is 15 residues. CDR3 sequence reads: CASSLSSGGWYEQFF. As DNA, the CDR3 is TGTGCCAGCAGCTTATCAAGCGGGGGGTGGTATGAGCAGTTCTTC.

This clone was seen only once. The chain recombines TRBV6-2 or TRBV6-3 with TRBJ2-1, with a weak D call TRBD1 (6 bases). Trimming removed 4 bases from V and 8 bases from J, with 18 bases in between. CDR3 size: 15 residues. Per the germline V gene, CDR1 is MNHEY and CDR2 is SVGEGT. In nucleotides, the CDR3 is TGTGCCAGCAGTTCTGGGGGCAGGTTTAGCGATGAGCAGTTCTTC. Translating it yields CASSSGGRFSDEQFF.

CDR3 in DNA: TGTGCCAGCAGGCGGGGGGGCCGGGCAGATACGCAGTATTTT. Translated: CASRRGGRADTQYF. The chain uses TRBV21-1 and TRBJ2-3; the listed D gene, TRBD2, was not tested against the DNA. TRBV21-1 is a pseudogene locus. The CDR3 has 14 residues.

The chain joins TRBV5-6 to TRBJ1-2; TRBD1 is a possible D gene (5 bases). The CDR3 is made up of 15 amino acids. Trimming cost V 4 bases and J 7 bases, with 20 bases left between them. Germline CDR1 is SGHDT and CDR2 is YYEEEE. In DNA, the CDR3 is TGTGCCAGCAGCCGTACAGGAGAAGAAAGGTCTGGCTACACCTTC. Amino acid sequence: CASSRTGEERSGYTF.

CDR3 bases: TGTGCCAGCAGCTTGACGCAGGGGGCTAATCAGCCCCAGCATTTT. Translating gives CASSLTQGANQPQHF. The chain joins TRBV5-8 to TRBJ1-5; 8 bases map to TRBD1. CDR1 and CDR2 from the germline V gene are SGHTS and YDEGEE. J gave up 4 bases and V 1 base, and 4 bases lay outside the gene matches. CDR3 length: 15 residues. The variable domain in full, with the rest retrieved from reference TRBV5-8 and TRBJ1-5, is EAGVTQSPTHLIKTRGQQATLRCSPISGHTSVYWYQQALGLGLQFLLWYDEGEERNRGNFPPRFSGRQFPNYSSELNVNALELEDSALYLCASSLTQGANQPQHFGDGTRLSIL.

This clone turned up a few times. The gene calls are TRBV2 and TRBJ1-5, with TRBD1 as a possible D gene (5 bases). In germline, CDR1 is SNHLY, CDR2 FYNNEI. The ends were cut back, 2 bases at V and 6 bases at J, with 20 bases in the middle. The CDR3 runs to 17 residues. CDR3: CASSETGSGALTQPQHF. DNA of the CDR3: TGTGCCAGCAGTGAAACCGGGAGCGGGGCGCTCACTCAGCCCCAGCATTTT.

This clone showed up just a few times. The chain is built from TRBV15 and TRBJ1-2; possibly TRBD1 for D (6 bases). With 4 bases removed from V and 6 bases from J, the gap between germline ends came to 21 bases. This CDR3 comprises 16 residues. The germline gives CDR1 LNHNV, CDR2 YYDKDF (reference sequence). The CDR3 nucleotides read TGTGCCACCAGCACTAGGGACACCAGAAGGGCGGATGGCTACACCTTC. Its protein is CATSTRDTRRADGYTF. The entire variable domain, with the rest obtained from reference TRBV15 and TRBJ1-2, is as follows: DAMVIQNPRYQVTQFGKPVTLSCSQTLNHNVMYWYQQKSSQAPKLLFHYYDKDFNNEADTPDNFQSRRPNTSFCFLDIRSPGLGDTAMYLCATSTRDTRRADGYTFGSGTRLTVV.

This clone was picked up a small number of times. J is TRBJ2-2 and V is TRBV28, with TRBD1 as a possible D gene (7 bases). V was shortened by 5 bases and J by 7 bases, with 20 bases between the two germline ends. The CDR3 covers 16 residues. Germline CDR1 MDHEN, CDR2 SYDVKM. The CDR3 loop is CASSPTPTGEVGELFF. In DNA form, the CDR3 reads TGTGCCAGCAGTCCGACACCCACAGGGGAGGTCGGGGAGCTGTTTTTT. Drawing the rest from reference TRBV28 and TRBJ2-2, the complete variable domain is DVKVTQSSRYLVKRTGEKVFLECVQDMDHENMFWYRQDPGLGLRLIYFSYDVKMKEKGDIPEGYSVSREKKERFSLILESASTNQTSMYLCASSPTPTGEVGELFFGEGSRLTVL.

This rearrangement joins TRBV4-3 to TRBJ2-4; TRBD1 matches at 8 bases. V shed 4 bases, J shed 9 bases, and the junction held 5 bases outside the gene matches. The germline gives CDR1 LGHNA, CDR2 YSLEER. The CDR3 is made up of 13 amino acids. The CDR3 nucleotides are TGCGCCAGCAGCCCCTGGACAGGGTCCATTCAGTACTTC. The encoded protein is CASSPWTGSIQYF.

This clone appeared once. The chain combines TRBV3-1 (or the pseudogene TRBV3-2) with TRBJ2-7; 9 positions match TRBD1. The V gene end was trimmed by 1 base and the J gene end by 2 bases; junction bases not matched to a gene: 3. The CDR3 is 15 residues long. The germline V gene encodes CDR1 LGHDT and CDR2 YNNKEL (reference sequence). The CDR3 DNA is TGTGCCAGCAGCCAAGGACAGGGGGACCCCTACGAGCAGTACTTC. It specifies CASSQGQGDPYEQYF.

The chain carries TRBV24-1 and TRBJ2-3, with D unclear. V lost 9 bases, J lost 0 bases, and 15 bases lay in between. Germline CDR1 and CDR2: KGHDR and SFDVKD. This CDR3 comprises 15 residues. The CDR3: CATSSPRVSTDTQYF. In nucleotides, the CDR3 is TGTGCCACCTCCTCACCCCGGGTTAGCACAGATACGCAGTATTTT.